The rows below give T cell receptor beta chains drawn from one sample of a study of a mutant IDH1 vaccine in newly diagnosed glioma. Clones were read by immunoSEQ multiplex PCR, and TCRdb kept only the in-frame ones, dropping some. The sample consists of 58,000 or so clones, around 83% of them appearing once. These receptors have no known antigen. The material sequenced was PBMCs, taken from a glioma patient whose treatment included an IDH1 peptide vaccine. These receptor sequences come from a woman aged 45-60 years with glioma. Each CDR3 is given with its conserved first and last residue. The order of the fields is D gene, J gene, V gene, clone size, CDR3 protein, CDR3 DNA. The D gene is left open where the match is weak. For some rows the clone size is stated as once, few or many, or as a class when expanded; others skip it.

-	TRBJ2-5	TRBV10-1	-	CASSESSRTQETQYF	TGCGCCAGCAGTGAGTCATCCAGGACCCAAGAGACCCAGTACTTC
TRBD2	TRBJ2-2	TRBV5-1	-	CASWTSGSTGELFF	TGCGCCAGCTGGACTAGCGGGTCCACCGGGGAGCTGTTTTTT
-	TRBJ1-1	TRBV19	few	CASSMFLGSTEAFF	TGTGCCAGTAGTATGTTCCTGGGTAGCACTGAAGCTTTCTTT
-	TRBJ1-4	TRBV7-9	-	CASSQGPPDEKLFF	TGTGCCAGCAGCCAAGGGCCCCCGGACGAAAAACTGTTTTTT
TRBD1	TRBJ2-7	TRBV7-2	few	CASRQPGQRSEQYF	TGTGCCAGCAGACAACCGGGACAGCGGTCCGAGCAGTACTTC
TRBD1	TRBJ2-2	TRBV11-3	-	CASSNRDRGLGELFF	TGTGCCAGCAGCAACCGGGACAGGGGACTTGGGGAGCTGTTTTTT
-	TRBJ1-1	TRBV7-9	-	CASSPQTSVLTEAFF	TGTGCCAGCAGCCCCCAGACATCGGTGTTGACTGAAGCTTTCTTT
-	TRBJ2-1	TRBV4-1	-	CASSLDLYNEQFF	TGCGCCAGCAGCCTAGACCTCTACAATGAGCAGTTCTTC
-	TRBJ2-7	TRBV4-2	-	CASSQRSDTAYEQYF	TGTGCCAGCAGCCAGAGGAGCGACACCGCCTACGAGCAGTACTTC
-	TRBJ2-2	TRBV5-1	few	CASSLETGNTGELFF	TGCGCCAGCAGCTTGGAGACAGGGAACACCGGGGAGCTGTTTTTT
TRBD1	TRBJ1-2	TRBV7-8	-	CASSSSVQGQGALGYTF	TGTGCCAGCAGTTCCTCCGTCCAGGGACAGGGGGCTCTAGGCTACACCTTC
TRBD2	TRBJ2-7	TRBV25-1	-	CASTPPRGSGVSYEQYF	TGTGCCAGCACCCCCCCCCGAGGTAGCGGGGTCTCCTACGAGCAGTACTTC
-	TRBJ2-1	TRBV5-1	-	CASSLDVYRREQFF	TGCGCCAGCAGCCTGGACGTTTATAGGCGTGAGCAGTTCTTC
-	TRBJ1-1	TRBV19	-	CASSIGRNTEAFF	TGTGCCAGTAGTATAGGGAGGAACACTGAAGCTTTCTTT
TRBD2	TRBJ2-5	TRBV9	-	CASSIEAGGTWETQYF	TGTGCCAGCAGCATCGAGGCGGGAGGAACTTGGGAGACCCAGTACTTC
-	TRBJ2-7	TRBV19	few	CASLGGHEQYF	TGTGCCAGCCTTGGGGGGCACGAGCAGTACTTC
-	TRBJ2-1	TRBV7-9	few	CASSETGWDEQFF	TGTGCCAGCAGCGAAACAGGGTGGGATGAGCAGTTCTTC
TRBD1	TRBJ2-3	TRBV6-6	-	CASSYSTGSNPGTQYF	TGTGCCAGCAGTTACTCGACAGGGTCCAATCCTGGTACGCAGTATTTT
TRBD1	TRBJ2-7	TRBV5-1	-	CASSPGQYSYEQYF	TGCGCCAGCAGCCCGGGACAGTACTCCTACGAGCAGTACTTC
-	TRBJ1-5	TRBV7-2	-	CASSLQGSNQPQHF	TGTGCCAGCAGCTTGCAGGGTAGCAATCAGCCCCAGCATTTT
-	TRBJ1-3	TRBV6-5	-	CASSQQGSSGNTIYF	TGTGCCAGCAGCCAACAGGGATCCTCTGGAAACACCATATATTTT
-	TRBJ1-1	TRBV29-1	once	CSVEGKLNTEAFF	TGCAGCGTTGAAGGAAAGTTGAACACTGAAGCTTTCTTT
-	TRBJ2-1	TRBV18	-	CASSPVYNEQFF	TGTGCCAGCTCACCAGTCTACAATGAGCAGTTCTTC
TRBD1	TRBJ1-2	TRBV19	few	CASSEIRGQVYGYTF	TGTGCCAGTAGTGAAATAAGGGGGCAAGTCTATGGCTACACCTTC
TRBD2	TRBJ2-7	TRBV9	-	CASSFSGGAGVWSYEQYF	TGTGCCAGCAGCTTCAGCGGGGGGGCCGGAGTGTGGTCCTACGAGCAGTACTTC
TRBD1	TRBJ1-1	TRBV2	-	CASSLRQGGHEAFF	TGTGCCAGCAGTCTAAGACAGGGAGGACATGAAGCTTTCTTT
-	TRBJ1-5	TRBV7-2	-	CASSLAVGASNQPQHF	TGTGCCAGCAGCTTAGCCGTGGGGGCTAGCAATCAGCCCCAGCATTTT
TRBD2	TRBJ2-7	TRBV5-4	-	CASSTPGPSRDYPYEQYF	TGTGCCAGCAGCACCCCCGGACCCTCCCGGGACTACCCCTACGAGCAGTACTTC
-	TRBJ2-7	TRBV7-8	-	CASSLYVSSHGHEQYF	TGTGCCAGCAGCTTATACGTATCTTCCCACGGCCACGAGCAGTACTTC
TRBD1	TRBJ1-4	TRBV7-9	-	CASSLKGATNEKLFF	TGTGCCAGCAGCTTAAAGGGGGCCACTAATGAAAAACTGTTTTTT
-	TRBJ2-2	TRBV9	-	CASSVAQPNTGELFF	TGTGCCAGCAGCGTAGCACAGCCGAACACCGGGGAGCTGTTTTTT
-	TRBJ1-4	TRBV2	-	CASSVAAGLGGLFF	TGTGCCAGCAGTGTGGCGGCAGGGCTGGGGGGACTGTTTTTT
-	TRBJ1-1	TRBV5-6	few	CASSLVQGRAFF	TGTGCCAGCAGCTTGGTACAGGGAAGAGCTTTCTTT
-	TRBJ2-6	TRBV21-1	-	CASSKVTHFSGANVLTF	TGTGCCAGCAGCAAGGTGACCCATTTTTCTGGGGCCAACGTCCTGACTTTC
-	TRBJ2-2	TRBV11-2	once	CASSRQFTGELFF	TGTGCCAGCAGCAGACAGTTTACCGGGGAGCTGTTTTTT
TRBD1	TRBJ2-1	TRBV25-1	-	CASSSGTGYNEQFF	TGTGCCAGCAGCTCCGGGACAGGTTACAATGAGCAGTTCTTC
-	TRBJ1-6	TRBV4-3	-	CASSQDLDPRGNSPLHF	TGCGCCAGCAGCCAAGATCTAGACCCGCGGGGCAATTCACCCCTCCACTTT
-	TRBJ2-5	TRBV5-5	-	CASSRPPGRFQETQYF	TGTGCCAGCAGCCGTCCCCCGGGACGTTTTCAAGAGACCCAGTACTTC
-	TRBJ2-3	TRBV10-3	few	CAISGNRDTQYF	TGTGCCATCAGTGGAAACAGGGATACGCAGTATTTT
-	TRBJ1-4	TRBV19	-	CASISTGTKRNEKLFF	TGTGCCAGTATCTCTACCGGGACCAAGCGGAATGAAAAACTGTTTTTT
-	TRBJ2-1	TRBV2	-	CASSDFREQFF	TGTGCCAGCAGCGACTTCCGGGAGCAGTTCTTC
-	TRBJ1-1	TRBV27	-	CATRGRTNTEAFF	TGTGCCACCAGGGGAAGGACGAACACTGAAGCTTTCTTT
-	TRBJ2-7	TRBV2	-	CASSAVSRQYF	TGTGCCAGCAGTGCGGTGTCACGGCAGTACTTC
TRBD1	TRBJ2-7	TRBV7-9	-	CASSGGTGGAYEQYF	TGTGCCAGCAGCGGTGGGACAGGGGGTGCCTACGAGCAGTACTTC
-	TRBJ1-2	TRBV9	-	CASSFSSQSGGYTF	TGTGCCAGCAGCTTCTCCTCCCAGTCGGGTGGCTACACCTTC
TRBD2	TRBJ2-5	TRBV7-2	few	CASSGRTSGGARETQYF	TGTGCCAGCAGCGGACGGACTAGCGGGGGGGCCCGGGAGACCCAGTACTTC
TRBD2	TRBJ2-5	TRBV5-4	once	CASSYWTSGTETQYF	TGTGCCAGCAGCTATTGGACTAGCGGAACCGAGACCCAGTACTTC
TRBD1	TRBJ2-7	TRBV5-6	-	CASSVDRGLPYEQYF	TGTGCCAGCAGCGTTGACAGGGGGCTCCCCTACGAGCAGTACTTC
-	TRBJ2-3	TRBV10-1	-	CASSESYRVDTQYF	TGCGCCAGCAGTGAGTCATACAGGGTGGATACGCAGTATTTT
TRBD1	TRBJ1-3	TRBV7-2	-	CASSFSDDRVLNTIYF	TGTGCCAGCAGCTTCAGCGATGACAGGGTACTAAACACCATATATTTT
TRBD1	TRBJ1-1	TRBV15	-	CATSSGQGSLMNTEAFF	TGTGCCACCAGCAGTGGACAGGGCTCCCTCATGAACACTGAAGCTTTCTTT
TRBD1	TRBJ1-2	TRBV4-1	-	CASSHEDRDHGYTF	TGCGCCAGCAGCCACGAGGACAGGGACCATGGCTACACCTTC
-	TRBJ2-4	TRBV2	few	CASTVTTGNIQYF	TGTGCCAGCACCGTGACGACAGGAAACATTCAGTACTTC
TRBD1	TRBJ2-4	TRBV7-2	-	CASSKTLTGSKNIQYF	TGTGCCAGCAGCAAAACCCTGACAGGGTCCAAAAACATTCAGTACTTC